This T cell receptor beta chain was obtained from a study of tumor-infiltrating lymphocytes in localized non-small cell lung cancer. Study as a whole: Patients included smokers and never-smokers with various histologies, some sampled after neoadjuvant chemotherapy.

With respect to this clone: Its specificity is unknown.

Trimming left V 4 bases short and J 6 bases short, with 13 bases between. The germline V gene encodes CDR1 SGHRS and CDR2 YFSETQ. The CDR3 is made up of 13 amino acids. Study-level points and caveats: Available tissue quantity limited TCR sequencing to a patient subset.

The table came from immunoSEQ multiplex PCR; TCRdb's copy has only in-frame clones and leaves some out. This table holds more than 20,000 clones, around 75% found once. The V and J genes are TRBV5-1 and TRBJ1-1; D remains ambiguous. Sequencing used lung tumor tissue. The sequence derives from a human donor with non-small cell lung cancer. The CDR3, as DNA: TGCGCCAGCAGCCTTGGGGTACAGCCTGAAGCTTTCTTT. Residues: CASSLGVQPEAFF.